Presented here are 6 T cell receptor beta chains from one specimen sequenced in a study of blood T cells in healthy people across ages. With a J-beta primer mix and a sample-barcoded 5' primer, a second PCR ran about 6 to 11 cycles. TCRdb itself ran the 5' RACE reads through MiXCR, one entry per CDR3 protein. The sample lists around 780,000 distinct CDR3 sequences; just over 55% were seen once. Sequenced sample: blood. Receptors were obtained from a man aged 35 to 55 in good health.

This clonotype has just one count. The germline gene is not matched at one end of the junction; a read error may be the cause. The chain links TRBV20-1 to TRBJ2-1; no reliable D call. Germline V gene lookup returns CDR1 DFQATT and CDR2 SNEGSKA (reference sequence). The CDR3 has 12 residues. CDR3 sequence: CCAKAWDNEQFF. CDR3 in DNA: TGCTGTGCTAAGGCGTGGGACAATGAGCAGTTCTTC.

The V call is TRBV24-1, the J call TRBJ2-1; D assignment may be TRBD1 or TRBD2 (5 bases each). From germline, CDR1 is KGHDR and CDR2 SFDVKD. CDR3 length: 16 amino acids. V was trimmed by 1 base and J by 2 bases, leaving 11 bases between them. The CDR3 DNA is TGTGCCACCAGTGATTTCACCGGGACGGCCTACAATGAGCAGTTCTTC. It specifies CATSDFTGTAYNEQFF.

This clonotype was counted ten times or more. The chain couples TRBV28 to TRBJ2-1; D possibly corresponds to TRBD2 (5 bases). The V and J ends lost 5 bases and 4 bases respectively, with 9 bases between them. Germline V lookup: CDR1 MDHEN, CDR2 SYDVKM. CDR3 length: 13 residues. The CDR3 region has the DNA TGTGCCAGCAGTCCCCCGGGGTACAATGAGCAGTTCTTC. This encodes CASSPPGYNEQFF. The whole variable domain, filled in from reference TRBV28 and TRBJ2-1, reads DVKVTQSSRYLVKRTGEKVFLECVQDMDHENMFWYRQDPGLGLRLIYFSYDVKMKEKGDIPEGYSVSREKKERFSLILESASTNQTSMYLCASSPPGYNEQFFGPGTRLTVL.

This clonotype was detected only a few times. The rearrangement uses TRBV28 and TRBJ2-7, with D perhaps TRBD1 or TRBD2 (5 bases each). Germline CDR1 and CDR2: MDHEN and SYDVKM. The CDR3 runs 15 residues. V lost 6 bases to trimming and J lost 4 bases, with 19 bases between them. The chain's CDR3 is CASSRPGTSEYEQYF. CDR3 DNA: TGTGCCAGCAGCCGTCCCGGGACGTCCGAGTACGAGCAGTACTTC. Variable domain in full (rest from reference TRBV28 and TRBJ2-7): DVKVTQSSRYLVKRTGEKVFLECVQDMDHENMFWYRQDPGLGLRLIYFSYDVKMKEKGDIPEGYSVSREKKERFSLILESASTNQTSMYLCASSRPGTSEYEQYFGPGTRLTVT.

This rearrangement joins TRBV4-2 to TRBJ1-1; 8 bases are shared with TRBD1. CDR3 length equals 17 residues. Losses at the gene ends were 0 bases for V and 5 bases for J; bases not matched to a gene: 11. In germline, CDR1 is LGHNA, CDR2 YNFKEQ. The CDR3 DNA is TGTGCCAGCAGCCAAGATGGGGGTAACAGGGGGTTTACTGAAGCTTTCTTT. Translating it yields CASSQDGGNRGFTEAFF.

This sequence joins TRBV6-1 and TRBJ2-3; D not resolved. The CDR3 consists of 12 residues. CDR1 is MNHNS and CDR2 is SASEGT in the germline V gene. V was clipped by 6 bases and J by 6 bases, with 10 bases between them. Written as DNA, the CDR3 is TGTGCCAGCAGCGGACGGGTTGATACGCAGTATTTT. Protein: CASSGRVDTQYF.